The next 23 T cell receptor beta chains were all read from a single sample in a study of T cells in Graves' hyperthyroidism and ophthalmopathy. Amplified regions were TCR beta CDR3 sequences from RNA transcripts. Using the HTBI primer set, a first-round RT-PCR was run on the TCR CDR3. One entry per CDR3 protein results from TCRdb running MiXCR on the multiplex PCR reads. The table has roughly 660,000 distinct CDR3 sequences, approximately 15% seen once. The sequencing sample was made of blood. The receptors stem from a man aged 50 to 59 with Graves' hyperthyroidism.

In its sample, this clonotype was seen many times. CDR3 protein: CASTRWESTNYGYTF. The CDR3 DNA follows: TGTGCCAGCACCCGTTGGGAGTCGACTAACTATGGCTACACCTTC. The chain uses TRBV28 and TRBJ1-2; no clear D gene. The CDR3 extends over 15 amino acids. Trimming cost V 7 bases and J 0 bases, with 15 bases left between them. Germline CDR1 is MDHEN and CDR2 is SYDVKM.

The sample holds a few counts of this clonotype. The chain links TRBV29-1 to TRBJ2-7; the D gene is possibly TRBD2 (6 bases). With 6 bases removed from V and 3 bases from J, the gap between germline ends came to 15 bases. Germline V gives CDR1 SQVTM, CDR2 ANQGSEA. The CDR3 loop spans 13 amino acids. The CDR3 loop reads CSVGEDTVYEQYF. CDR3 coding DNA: TGCAGCGTCGGGGAGGACACCGTCTACGAGCAGTACTTC.

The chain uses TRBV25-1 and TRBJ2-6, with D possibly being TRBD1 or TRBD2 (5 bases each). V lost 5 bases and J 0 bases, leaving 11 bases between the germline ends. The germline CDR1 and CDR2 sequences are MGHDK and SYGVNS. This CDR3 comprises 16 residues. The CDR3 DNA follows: TGTGCCAGCAGTCCGAGGGGCTACTCTGGGGCCAACGTCCTGACTTTC. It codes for CASSPRGYSGANVLTF.

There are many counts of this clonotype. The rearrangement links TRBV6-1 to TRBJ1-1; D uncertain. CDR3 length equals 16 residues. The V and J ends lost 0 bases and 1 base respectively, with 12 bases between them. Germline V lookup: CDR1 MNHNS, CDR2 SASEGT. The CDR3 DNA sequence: TGTGCCAGCAGTGAAGCTCTGGTCCACCCGAACACTGAAGCTTTCTTT. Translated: CASSEALVHPNTEAFF.

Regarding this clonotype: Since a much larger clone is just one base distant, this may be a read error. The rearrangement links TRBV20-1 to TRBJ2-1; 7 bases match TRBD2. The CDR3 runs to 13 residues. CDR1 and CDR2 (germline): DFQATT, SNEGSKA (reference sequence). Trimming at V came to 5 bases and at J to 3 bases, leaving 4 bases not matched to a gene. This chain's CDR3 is CSAELASYNEQFF. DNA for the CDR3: TGCAGTGCTGAACTAGCGAGCTACAATGAGCAGTTCTTC.

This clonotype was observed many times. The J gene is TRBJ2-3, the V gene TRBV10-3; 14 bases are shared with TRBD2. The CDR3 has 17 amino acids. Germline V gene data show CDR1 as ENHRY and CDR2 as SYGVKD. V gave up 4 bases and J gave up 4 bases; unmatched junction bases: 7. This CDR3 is CAISGRTSGRSPDTQYF. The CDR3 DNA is TGTGCCATCAGTGGCAGGACTAGCGGGAGGTCCCCAGATACGCAGTATTTT.

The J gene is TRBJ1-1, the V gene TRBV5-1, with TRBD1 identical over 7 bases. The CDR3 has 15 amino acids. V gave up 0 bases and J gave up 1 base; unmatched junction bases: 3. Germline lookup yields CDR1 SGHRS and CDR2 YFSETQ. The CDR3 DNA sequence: TGCGCCAGCAGCTTGGCTACAGGGGAGAACACTGAAGCTTTCTTT. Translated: CASSLATGENTEAFF.

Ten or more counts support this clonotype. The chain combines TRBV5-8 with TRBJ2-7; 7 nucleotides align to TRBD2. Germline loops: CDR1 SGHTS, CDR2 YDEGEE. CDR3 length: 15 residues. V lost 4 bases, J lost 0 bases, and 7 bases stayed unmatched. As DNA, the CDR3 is TGTGCCAGCAGCCCAACTCTAGCGGCCTCCTACGAGCAGTACTTC. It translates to CASSPTLAASYEQYF.

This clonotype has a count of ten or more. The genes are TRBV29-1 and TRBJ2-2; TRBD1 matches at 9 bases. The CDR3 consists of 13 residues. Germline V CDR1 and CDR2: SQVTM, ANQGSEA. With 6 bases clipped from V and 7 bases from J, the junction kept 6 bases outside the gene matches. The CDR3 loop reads CSVRTGAVGELFF. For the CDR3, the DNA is TGCAGCGTCCGGACAGGGGCGGTCGGGGAGCTGTTTTTT.

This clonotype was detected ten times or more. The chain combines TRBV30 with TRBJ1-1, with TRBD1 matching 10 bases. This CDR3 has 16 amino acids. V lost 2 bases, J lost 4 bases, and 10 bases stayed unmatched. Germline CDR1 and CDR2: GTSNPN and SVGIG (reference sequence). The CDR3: CAWSSFPRTGGTEAFF. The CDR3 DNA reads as TGTGCCTGGAGTTCTTTCCCCCGGACAGGGGGCACTGAAGCTTTCTTT. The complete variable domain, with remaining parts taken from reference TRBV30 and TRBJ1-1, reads SQTIHQWPATLVQPVGSPLSLECTVEGTSNPNLYWYRQAAGRGLQLLFYSVGIGQISSEVPQNLSASRPQDRQFILSSKKLLLSDSGFYLCAWSSFPRTGGTEAFFGQGTRLTVV.

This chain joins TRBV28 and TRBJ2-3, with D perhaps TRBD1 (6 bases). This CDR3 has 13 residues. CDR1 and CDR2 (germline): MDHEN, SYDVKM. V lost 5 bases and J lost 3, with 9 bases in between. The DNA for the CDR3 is TGTGCCAGCAGTCGGACAGCTACAGATACGCAGTATTTT. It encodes CASSRTATDTQYF. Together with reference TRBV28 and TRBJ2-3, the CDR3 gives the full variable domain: DVKVTQSSRYLVKRTGEKVFLECVQDMDHENMFWYRQDPGLGLRLIYFSYDVKMKEKGDIPEGYSVSREKKERFSLILESASTNQTSMYLCASSRTATDTQYFGPGTRLTVL.

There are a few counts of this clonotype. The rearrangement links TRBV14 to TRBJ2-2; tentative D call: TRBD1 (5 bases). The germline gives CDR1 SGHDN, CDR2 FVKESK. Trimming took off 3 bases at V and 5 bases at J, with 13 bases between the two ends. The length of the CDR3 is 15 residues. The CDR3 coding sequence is TGTGCCAGCAGCCATGCAGGGTATGAAACCGGGGAGCTGTTTTTT. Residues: CASSHAGYETGELFF.

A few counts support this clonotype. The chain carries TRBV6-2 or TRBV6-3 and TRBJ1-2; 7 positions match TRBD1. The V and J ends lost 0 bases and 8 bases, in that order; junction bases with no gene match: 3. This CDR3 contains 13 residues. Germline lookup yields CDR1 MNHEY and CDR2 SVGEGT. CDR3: CASSYSGQRGYTF. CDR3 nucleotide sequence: TGTGCCAGCAGTTACTCGGGACAGAGGGGCTACACCTTC.

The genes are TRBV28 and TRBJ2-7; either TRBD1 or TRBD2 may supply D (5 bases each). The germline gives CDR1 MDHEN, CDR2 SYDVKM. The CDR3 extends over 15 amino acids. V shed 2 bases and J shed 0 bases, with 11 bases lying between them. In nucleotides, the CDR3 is TGTGCCAGCAGTTTAAGAGGGGCCAACTCCTACGAGCAGTACTTC. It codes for CASSLRGANSYEQYF.

The CDR3 nucleotides are TGTGCCAGCAGCTTTATACGCGGAGGCAGGGGGACTGAAGCTTTCTTT. This codes for CASSFIRGGRGTEAFF. This chain connects TRBV7-8 to TRBJ1-1; 7 nucleotides agree with TRBD1. V was clipped by 3 bases and J by 5 bases; unmatched bases: 12. The germline gives CDR1 SGHVS, CDR2 FQNEAQ. The CDR3 totals 16 residues.

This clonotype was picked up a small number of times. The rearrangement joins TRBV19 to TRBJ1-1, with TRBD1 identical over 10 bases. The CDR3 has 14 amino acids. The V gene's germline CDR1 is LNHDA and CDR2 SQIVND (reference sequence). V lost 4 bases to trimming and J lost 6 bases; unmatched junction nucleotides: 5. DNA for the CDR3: TGTGCCAGTAGTAGGAGGACAGGGGGATCTGAAGCTTTCTTT. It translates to CASSRRTGGSEAFF.

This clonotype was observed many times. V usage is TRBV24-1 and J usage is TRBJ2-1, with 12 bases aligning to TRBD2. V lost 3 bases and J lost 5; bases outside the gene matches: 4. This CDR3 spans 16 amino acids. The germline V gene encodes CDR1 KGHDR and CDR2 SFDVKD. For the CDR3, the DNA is TGTGCCACCAGTGATAGGACTAGCGGGAATCACAATGAGCAGTTCTTC. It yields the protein CATSDRTSGNHNEQFF.

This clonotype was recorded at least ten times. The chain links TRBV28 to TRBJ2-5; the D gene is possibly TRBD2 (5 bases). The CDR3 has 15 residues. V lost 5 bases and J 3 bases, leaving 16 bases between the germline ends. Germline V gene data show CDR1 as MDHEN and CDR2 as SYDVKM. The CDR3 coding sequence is TGTGCCAGCAGTCACTGGTCGGGGTATGAAGAGACCCAGTACTTC. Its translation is CASSHWSGYEETQYF.

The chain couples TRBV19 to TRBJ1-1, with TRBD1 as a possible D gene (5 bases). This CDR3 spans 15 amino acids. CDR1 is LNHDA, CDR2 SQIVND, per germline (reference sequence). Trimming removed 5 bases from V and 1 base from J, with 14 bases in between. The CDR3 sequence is CASSVTGTANTEAFF. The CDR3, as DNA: TGTGCCAGTAGTGTGACCGGGACGGCGAACACTGAAGCTTTCTTT.

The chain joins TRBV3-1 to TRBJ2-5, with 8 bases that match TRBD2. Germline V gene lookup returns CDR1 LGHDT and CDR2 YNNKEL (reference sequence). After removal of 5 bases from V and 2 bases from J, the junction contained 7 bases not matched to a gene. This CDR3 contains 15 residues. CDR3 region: CASSFFIAGQETQYF. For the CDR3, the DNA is TGTGCCAGCAGCTTTTTTATAGCGGGACAAGAGACCCAGTACTTC.

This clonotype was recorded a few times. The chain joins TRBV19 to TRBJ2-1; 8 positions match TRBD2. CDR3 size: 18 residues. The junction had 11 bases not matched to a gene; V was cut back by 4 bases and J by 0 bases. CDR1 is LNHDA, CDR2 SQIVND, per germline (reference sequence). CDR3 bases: TGTGCCAGTAGTAATCCGGGACTAGGGATACTCTCCTACAATGAGCAGTTCTTC. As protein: CASSNPGLGILSYNEQFF. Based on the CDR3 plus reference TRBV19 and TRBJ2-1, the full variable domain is DGGITQSPKYLFRKEGQNVTLSCEQNLNHDAMYWYRQDPGQGLRLIYYSQIVNDFQKGDIAEGYSVSREKKESFPLTVTSAQKNPTAFYLCASSNPGLGILSYNEQFFGPGTRLTVL.

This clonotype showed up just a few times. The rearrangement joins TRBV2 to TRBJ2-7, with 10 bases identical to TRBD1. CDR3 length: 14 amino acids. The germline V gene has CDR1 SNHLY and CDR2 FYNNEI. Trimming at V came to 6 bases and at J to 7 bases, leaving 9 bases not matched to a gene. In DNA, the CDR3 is TGTGCCAGCAGAGGGGACAGGGGATTTGGGGAGCAGTACTTC. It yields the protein CASRGDRGFGEQYF.

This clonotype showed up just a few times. The CDR3, as DNA: TGTGCCAGCAGACCTAGCGGGAGTTGGATCAATGAGCAGTTCTTC. It encodes CASRPSGSWINEQFF. The V call is TRBV6-1, the J call TRBJ2-1, with 10 bases that match TRBD2. The CDR3 loop spans 15 amino acids. Germline CDR1 reads MNHNS; CDR2 reads SASEGT. Trimming took 6 bases from V and 6 from J; bases not matched to a gene: 8.